This T cell receptor beta chain was identified during a study of blood T cell repertoires in COVID-19. About the study: COVID-19 samples collected from the United States, Italy and Spain covered acute and convalescent phases.

In the authors' methods: Reference gene primers were amplified, and this amplification served to estimate nucleated cell counts. The data were produced by immunoSEQ multiplex PCR, yet TCRdb's version contains in-frame clones alone and is incomplete. V and J calls and clone size are those listed in that table; D and trimming were worked out from the DNA. The table includes fewer than 45,000 clones, 90% detected once. Germline V lookup: CDR1 SGHAT, CDR2 FQNNGV. The CDR3 contains 13 residues. V lost 5 bases to trimming and J lost 3 bases, with 10 bases between them. This receptor was obtained from a human donor in a cohort sampled during active COVID-19. The chain joins TRBV11-2 to TRBJ1-1; D possibly corresponds to TRBD1 (6 bases). Sequenced: peripheral blood. CDR3 in amino acids: CASSRYRDTEAFF. DNA for the CDR3: TGTGCCAGCAGCCGATACAGGGACACTGAAGCTTTCTTT.